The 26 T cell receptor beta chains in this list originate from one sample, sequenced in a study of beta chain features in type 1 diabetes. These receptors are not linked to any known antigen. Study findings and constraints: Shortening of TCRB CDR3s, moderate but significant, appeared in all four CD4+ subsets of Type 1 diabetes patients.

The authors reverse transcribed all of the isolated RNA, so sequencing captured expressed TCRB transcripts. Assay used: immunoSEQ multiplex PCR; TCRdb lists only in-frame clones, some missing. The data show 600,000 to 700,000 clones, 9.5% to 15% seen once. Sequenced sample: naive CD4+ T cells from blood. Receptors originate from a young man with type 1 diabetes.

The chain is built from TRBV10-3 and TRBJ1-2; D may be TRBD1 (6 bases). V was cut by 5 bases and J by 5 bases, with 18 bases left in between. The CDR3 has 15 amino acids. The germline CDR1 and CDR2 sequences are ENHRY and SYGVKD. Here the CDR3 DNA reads TGTGCCATCAGTTCCAGGACAGAAAACCCTTATGGCTACACCTTC. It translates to CAISSRTENPYGYTF.

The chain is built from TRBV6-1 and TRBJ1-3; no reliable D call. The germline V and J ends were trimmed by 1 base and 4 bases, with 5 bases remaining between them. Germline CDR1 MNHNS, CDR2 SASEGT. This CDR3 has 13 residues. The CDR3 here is CASSEVGGNTIYF. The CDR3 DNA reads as TGTGCCAGCAGTGAAGTCGGAGGAAACACCATATATTTT.

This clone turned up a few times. The CDR3 region is CASSELGGLASGANVLTF. CDR3 nucleotides: TGTGCCAGCAGTGAATTGGGCGGCCTAGCCAGTGGGGCCAACGTCCTGACTTTC. This rearrangement joins TRBV6-1 to TRBJ2-6, with D tentatively TRBD2 (5 bases). The CDR3 covers 18 residues. Germline CDR1 reads MNHNS; CDR2 reads SASEGT. Trimming stripped 2 bases from V and 3 bases from J, with 17 bases between.

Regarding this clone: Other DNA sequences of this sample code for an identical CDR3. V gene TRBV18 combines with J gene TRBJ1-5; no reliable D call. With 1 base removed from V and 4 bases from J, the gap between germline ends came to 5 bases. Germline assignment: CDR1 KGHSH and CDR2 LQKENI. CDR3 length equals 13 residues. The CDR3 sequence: CASSPQGNQPQHF. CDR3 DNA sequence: TGTGCCAGCTCACCACAGGGAAATCAGCCCCAGCATTTT. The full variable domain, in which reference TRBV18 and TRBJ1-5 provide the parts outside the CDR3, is NAGVMQNPRHLVRRRGQEARLRCSPMKGHSHVYWYRQLPEEGLKFMVYLQKENIIDESGMPKERFSAEFPKEGPSILRIQQVVRGDSAAYFCASSPQGNQPQHFGDGTRLSIL.

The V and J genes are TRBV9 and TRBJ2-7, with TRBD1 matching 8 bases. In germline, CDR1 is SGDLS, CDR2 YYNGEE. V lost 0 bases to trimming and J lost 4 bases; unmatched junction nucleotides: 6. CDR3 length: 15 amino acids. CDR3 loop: CASSVEAGGTYEQYF. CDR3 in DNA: TGTGCCAGCAGCGTAGAGGCAGGGGGCACGTACGAGCAGTACTTC. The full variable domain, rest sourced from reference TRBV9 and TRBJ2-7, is DSGVTQTPKHLITATGQRVTLRCSPRSGDLSVYWYQQSLDQGLQFLIQYYNGEERAKGNILERFSAQQFPDLHSELNLSSLELGDSALYFCASSVEAGGTYEQYFGPGTRLTVT.

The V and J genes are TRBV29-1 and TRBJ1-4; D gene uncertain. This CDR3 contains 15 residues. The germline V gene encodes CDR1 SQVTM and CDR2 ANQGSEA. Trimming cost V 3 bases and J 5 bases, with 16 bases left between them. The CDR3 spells CSVEGIERTNEKLFF. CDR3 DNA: TGCAGCGTTGAGGGCATAGAGAGAACAAATGAAAAACTGTTTTTT.

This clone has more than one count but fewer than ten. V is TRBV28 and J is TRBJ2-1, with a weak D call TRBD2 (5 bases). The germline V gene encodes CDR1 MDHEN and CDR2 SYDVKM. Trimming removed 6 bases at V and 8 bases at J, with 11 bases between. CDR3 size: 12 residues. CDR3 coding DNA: TGTGCCAGCAGAAGAGTGGAGGATGAGCAGTTCTTC. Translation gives CASRRVEDEQFF.

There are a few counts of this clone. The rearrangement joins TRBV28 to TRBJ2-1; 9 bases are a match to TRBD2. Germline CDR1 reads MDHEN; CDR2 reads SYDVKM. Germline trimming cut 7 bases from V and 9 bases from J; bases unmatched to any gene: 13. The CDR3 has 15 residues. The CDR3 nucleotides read TGTGCCAGCACCCTCTTCGTAGCGGGGGTGACTGAGCAGTTCTTC. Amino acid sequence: CASTLFVAGVTEQFF.

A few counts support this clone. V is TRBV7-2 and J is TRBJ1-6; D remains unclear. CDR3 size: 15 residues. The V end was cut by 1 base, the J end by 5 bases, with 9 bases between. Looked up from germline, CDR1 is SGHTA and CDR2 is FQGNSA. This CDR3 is CASSLGPAHNSPLHF. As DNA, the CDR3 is TGTGCCAGCAGCTTAGGGCCAGCACATAATTCACCCCTCCACTTT.

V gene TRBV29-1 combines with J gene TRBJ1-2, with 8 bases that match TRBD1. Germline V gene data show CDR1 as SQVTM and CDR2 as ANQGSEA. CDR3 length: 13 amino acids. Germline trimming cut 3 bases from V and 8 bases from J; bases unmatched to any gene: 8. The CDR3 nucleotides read TGCAGCGTTGAGCTTTCTCAGGGGGCCGGCTACACCTTC. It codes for CSVELSQGAGYTF.

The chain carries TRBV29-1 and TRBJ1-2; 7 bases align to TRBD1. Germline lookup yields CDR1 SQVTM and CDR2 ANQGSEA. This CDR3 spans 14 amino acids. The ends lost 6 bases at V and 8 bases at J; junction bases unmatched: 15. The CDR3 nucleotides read TGCAGCGTCCGAAAGATCGACAGGGTGGCCGGCTACACCTTC. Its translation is CSVRKIDRVAGYTF.

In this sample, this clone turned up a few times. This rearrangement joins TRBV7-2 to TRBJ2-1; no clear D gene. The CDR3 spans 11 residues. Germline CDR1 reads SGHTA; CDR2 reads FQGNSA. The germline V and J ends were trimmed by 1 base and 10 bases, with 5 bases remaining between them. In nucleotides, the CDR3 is TGTGCCAGCAGCTTAGAGTGGGAGCAGTTCTTC. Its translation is CASSLEWEQFF.

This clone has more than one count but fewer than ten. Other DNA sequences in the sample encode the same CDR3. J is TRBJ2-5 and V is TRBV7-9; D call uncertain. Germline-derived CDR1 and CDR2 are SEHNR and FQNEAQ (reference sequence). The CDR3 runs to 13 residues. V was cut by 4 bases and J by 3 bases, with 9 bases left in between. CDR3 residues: CASSSAGEETQYF. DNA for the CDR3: TGTGCCAGCAGCTCCGCTGGAGAAGAGACCCAGTACTTC.

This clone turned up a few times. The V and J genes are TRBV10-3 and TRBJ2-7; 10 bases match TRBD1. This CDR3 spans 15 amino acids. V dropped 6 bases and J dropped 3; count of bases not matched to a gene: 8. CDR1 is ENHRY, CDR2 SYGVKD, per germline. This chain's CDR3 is CAIRDGTGVVYEQYF. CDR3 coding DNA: TGTGCCATCAGGGACGGGACAGGGGTGGTCTACGAGCAGTACTTC.

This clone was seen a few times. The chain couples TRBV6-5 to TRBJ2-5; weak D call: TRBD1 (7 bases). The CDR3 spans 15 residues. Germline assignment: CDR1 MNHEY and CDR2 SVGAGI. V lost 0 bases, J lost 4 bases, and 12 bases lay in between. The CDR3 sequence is CASSYSPRGAETQYF. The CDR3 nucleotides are TGTGCCAGCAGTTACTCGCCCAGGGGGGCAGAGACCCAGTACTTC.

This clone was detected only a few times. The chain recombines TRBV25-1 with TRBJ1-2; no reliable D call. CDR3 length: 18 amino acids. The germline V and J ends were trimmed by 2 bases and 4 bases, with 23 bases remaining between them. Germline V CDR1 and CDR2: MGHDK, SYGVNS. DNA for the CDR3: TGTGCCAGCAGTGAAGGCCCCCGGGAGGTCCTCACCCTCTATGGCTACACCTTC. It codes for CASSEGPREVLTLYGYTF.

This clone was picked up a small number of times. The CDR3 protein is CASSLATDSYGYTF. The CDR3 coding sequence is TGCGCCAGCAGCTTGGCGACAGATTCCTATGGCTACACCTTC. The chain joins TRBV5-1 to TRBJ1-2, with D possibly being TRBD1 (5 bases). The CDR3 contains 14 residues. Germline V gives CDR1 SGHRS, CDR2 YFSETQ. The ends were cut back, 0 bases at V and 4 bases at J, with 10 bases in the middle.

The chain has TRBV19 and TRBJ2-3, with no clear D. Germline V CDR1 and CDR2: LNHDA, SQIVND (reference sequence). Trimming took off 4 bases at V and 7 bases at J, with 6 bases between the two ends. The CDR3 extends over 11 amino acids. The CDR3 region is CASSSRNTQYF. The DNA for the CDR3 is TGTGCCAGTAGTAGCCGGAATACGCAGTATTTT.

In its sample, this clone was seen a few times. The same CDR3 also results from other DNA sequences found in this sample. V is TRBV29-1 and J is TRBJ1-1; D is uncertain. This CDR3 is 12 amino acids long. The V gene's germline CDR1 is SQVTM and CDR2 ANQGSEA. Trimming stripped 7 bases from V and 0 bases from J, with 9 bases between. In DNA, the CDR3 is TGCAGCGGTACGGGGATGAACACTGAAGCTTTCTTT. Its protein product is CSGTGMNTEAFF.

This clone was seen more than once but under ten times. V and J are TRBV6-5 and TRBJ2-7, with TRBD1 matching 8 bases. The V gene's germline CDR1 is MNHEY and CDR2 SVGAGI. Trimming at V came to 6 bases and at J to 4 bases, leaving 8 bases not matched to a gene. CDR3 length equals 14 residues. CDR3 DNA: TGTGCCAGCAGCAAATTGGACAGGGCGTACGAGCAGTACTTC. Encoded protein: CASSKLDRAYEQYF.

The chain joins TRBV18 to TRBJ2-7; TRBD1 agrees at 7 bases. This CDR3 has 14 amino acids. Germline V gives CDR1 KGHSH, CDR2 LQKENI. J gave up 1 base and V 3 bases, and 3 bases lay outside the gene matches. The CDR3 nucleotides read TGTGCCAGCTCACCTATGGGACAGTCCTACGAGCAGTACTTC. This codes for CASSPMGQSYEQYF.

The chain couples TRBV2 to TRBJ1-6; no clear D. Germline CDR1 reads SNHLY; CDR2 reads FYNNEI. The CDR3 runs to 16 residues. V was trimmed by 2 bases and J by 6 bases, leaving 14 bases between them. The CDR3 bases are TGTGCCAGCAGTGAAAACGGGGTGGTAGGTAATTCACCCCTCCACTTT. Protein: CASSENGVVGNSPLHF.

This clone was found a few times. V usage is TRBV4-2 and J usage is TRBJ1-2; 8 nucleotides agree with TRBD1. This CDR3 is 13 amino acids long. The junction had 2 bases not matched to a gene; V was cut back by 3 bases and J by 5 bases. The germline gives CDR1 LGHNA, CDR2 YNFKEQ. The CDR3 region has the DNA TGTGCCAGCAGCCAGGACAGGGTGTATGGCTACACCTTC. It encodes CASSQDRVYGYTF.

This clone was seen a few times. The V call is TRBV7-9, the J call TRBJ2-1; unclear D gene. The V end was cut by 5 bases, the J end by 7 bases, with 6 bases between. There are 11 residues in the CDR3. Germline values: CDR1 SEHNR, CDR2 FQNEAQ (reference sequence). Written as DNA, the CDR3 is TGTGCCAGCAGCCCCCAGAATGAGCAGTTCTTC. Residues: CASSPQNEQFF.

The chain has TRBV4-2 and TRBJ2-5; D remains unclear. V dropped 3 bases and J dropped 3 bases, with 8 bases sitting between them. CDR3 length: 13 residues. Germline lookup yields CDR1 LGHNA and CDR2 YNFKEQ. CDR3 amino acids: CASSQFIKETQYF. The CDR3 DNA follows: TGTGCCAGCAGCCAGTTTATTAAAGAGACCCAGTACTTC.

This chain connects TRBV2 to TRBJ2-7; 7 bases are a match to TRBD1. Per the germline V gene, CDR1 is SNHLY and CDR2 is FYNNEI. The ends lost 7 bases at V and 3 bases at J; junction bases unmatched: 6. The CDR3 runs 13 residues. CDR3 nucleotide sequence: TGTGCCAGCAAGAGGACAGGAGACTACGAGCAGTACTTC. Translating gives CASKRTGDYEQYF.